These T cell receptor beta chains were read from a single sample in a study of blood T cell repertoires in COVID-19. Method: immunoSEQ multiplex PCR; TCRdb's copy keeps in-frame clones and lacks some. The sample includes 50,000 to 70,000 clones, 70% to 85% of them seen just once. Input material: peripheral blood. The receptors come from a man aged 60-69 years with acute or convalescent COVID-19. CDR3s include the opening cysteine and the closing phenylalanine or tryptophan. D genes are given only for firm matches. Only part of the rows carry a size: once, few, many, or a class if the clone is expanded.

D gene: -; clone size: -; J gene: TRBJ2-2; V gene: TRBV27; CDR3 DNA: TGTGCCAGCACAGAGAGGCGCACCGGGGAGCTGTTTTTT; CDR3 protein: CASTERRTGELFF
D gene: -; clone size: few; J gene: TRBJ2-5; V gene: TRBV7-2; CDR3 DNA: TGTGCCAGCAGCCCCCTCGGAGAGACCCAGTACTTC; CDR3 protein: CASSPLGETQYF
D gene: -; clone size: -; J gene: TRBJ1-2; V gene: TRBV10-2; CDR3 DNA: TGCGCCAGCACAAGCAGGGCTAACTATGGCTACACCTTC; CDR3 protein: CASTSRANYGYTF
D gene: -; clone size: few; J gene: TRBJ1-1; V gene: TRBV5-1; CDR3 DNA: TGCGCCAGCAGCTTGACAGGGAGAGACACTGAAGCTTTCTTT; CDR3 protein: CASSLTGRDTEAFF
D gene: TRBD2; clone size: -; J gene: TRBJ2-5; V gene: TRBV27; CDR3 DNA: TGTGCCAGCAGTTTCGGACTAGCGGAGACCCAGTACTTC; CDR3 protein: CASSFGLAETQYF
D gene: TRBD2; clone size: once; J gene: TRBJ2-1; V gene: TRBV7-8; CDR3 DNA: TGTGCCAGCAGCTTATCAGCGGGAGCCTTGAGCTCCTACAATGAGCAGTTCTTC; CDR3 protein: CASSLSAGALSSYNEQFF
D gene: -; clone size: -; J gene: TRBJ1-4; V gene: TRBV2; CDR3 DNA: TGTGCCAGCAGTGGACAGTTAAATGAAAAACTGTTTTTT; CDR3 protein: CASSGQLNEKLFF
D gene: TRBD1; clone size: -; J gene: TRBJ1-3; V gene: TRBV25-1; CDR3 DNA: TGTGCCAGCAGTGATTTGGCAGGGGGGAGGAACACCATATATTTT; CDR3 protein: CASSDLAGGRNTIYF
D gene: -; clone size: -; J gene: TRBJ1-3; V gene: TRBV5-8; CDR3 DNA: TGTGCCAGCAGCCTCACAGGCACCTCTGGAAACACCATATATTTT; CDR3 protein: CASSLTGTSGNTIYF
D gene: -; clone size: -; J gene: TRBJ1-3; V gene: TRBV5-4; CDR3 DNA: TGTGCCAGCAGCTTGTACACAGGGCAAACTGGAAACACCATATATTTT; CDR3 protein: CASSLYTGQTGNTIYF
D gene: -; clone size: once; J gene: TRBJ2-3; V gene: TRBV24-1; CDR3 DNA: TGTGCCACCAGTGATCAGCTCGCGGGACAGACAGATACGCAGTATTTT; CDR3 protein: CATSDQLAGQTDTQYF
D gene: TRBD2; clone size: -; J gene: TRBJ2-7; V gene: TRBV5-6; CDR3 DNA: TGTGCCAGCAGGGAAAGCGGGAGAGACTACGAGCAGTACTTC; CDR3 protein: CASRESGRDYEQYF
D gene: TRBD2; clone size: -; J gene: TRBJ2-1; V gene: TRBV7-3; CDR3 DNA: TGTGCCAGCAGCTTAGCCGGGACTAGCGGGATTAATGAGCAGTTCTTC; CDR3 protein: CASSLAGTSGINEQFF
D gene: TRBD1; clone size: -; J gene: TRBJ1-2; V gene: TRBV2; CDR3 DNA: TGTGCCAGCAAGGACAGGGGAATTCTCTACACCTTC; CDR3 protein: CASKDRGILYTF
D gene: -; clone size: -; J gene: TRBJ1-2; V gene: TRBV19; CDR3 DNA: TGTGCCAGTAATACGGCGACCGGGGGCTACACCTTC; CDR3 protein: CASNTATGGYTF
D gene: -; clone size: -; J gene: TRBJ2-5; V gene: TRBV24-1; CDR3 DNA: TGTGCCACCAGTGAGGGGGAGGAGCTCGGAGAGACCCAGTACTTC; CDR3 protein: CATSEGEELGETQYF
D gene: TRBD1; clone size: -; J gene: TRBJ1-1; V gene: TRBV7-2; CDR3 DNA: TGTGCCAGCAGCCCGACAGGGGCGAACACTGAAGCTTTCTTT; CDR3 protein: CASSPTGANTEAFF
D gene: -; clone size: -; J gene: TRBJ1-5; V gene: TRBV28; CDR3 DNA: TGTGCCAGCAGTCCGGGACTTCATAGCAATCAGCCCCAGCATTTT; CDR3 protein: CASSPGLHSNQPQHF
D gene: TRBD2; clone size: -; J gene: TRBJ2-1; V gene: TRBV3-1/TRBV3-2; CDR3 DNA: TGTGCCAGCAGCCAAGAGTCTAGCGGGATCGGGAATGAGCAGTTCTTC; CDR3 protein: CASSQESSGIGNEQFF
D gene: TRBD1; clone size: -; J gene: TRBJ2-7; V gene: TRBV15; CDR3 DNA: TGTGCCACCAGTAAAGGACAGGGCTACGAGCAGTACTTC; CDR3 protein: CATSKGQGYEQYF
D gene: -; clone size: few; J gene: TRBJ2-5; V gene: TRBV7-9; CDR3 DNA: TGTGCCAGCAGCTTGGGGGGACGAGAGACCCAGTACTTC; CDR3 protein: CASSLGGRETQYF
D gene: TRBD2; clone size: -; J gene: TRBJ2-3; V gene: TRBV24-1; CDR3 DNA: TGTGCCACCAGTGATGAAATCTTGACTAGCGGTACCACAGATACGCAGTATTTT; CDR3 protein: CATSDEILTSGTTDTQYF
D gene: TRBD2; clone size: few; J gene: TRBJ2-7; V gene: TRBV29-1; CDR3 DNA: TGCAGCGTGTCGGGACTAGCGGACTCCTACGAGCAGTACTTC; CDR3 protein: CSVSGLADSYEQYF
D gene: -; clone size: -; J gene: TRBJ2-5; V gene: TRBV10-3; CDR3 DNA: TGTGCCATCAGCGAGACGGAGGGGGAGACCCAGTACTTC; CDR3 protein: CAISETEGETQYF
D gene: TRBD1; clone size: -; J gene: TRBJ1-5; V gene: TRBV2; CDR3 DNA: TGTGCCAGCAGTGCCACAGGGGGCATTCAGCCCCAGCATTTT; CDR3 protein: CASSATGGIQPQHF
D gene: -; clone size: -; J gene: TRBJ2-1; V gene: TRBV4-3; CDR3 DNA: TGCGCCAGCAGCCAAGATAAAGGAGGGAGCCGCCACAATGAGCAGTTCTTC; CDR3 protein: CASSQDKGGSRHNEQFF
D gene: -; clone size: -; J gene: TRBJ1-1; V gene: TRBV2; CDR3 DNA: TGTGCCAGCAGCACAGGGATCACTGAAGCTTTCTTT; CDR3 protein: CASSTGITEAFF
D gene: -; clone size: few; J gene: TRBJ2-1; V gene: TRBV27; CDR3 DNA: TGTGCCAGCAGCCAGATCCCGGGACTGGCCCCAGAGCAGTTCTTC; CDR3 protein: CASSQIPGLAPEQFF
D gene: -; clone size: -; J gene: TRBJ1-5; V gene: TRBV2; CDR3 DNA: TGTGCCAGCAGTGAGGGACACAATCAGCCCCAGCATTTT; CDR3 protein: CASSEGHNQPQHF
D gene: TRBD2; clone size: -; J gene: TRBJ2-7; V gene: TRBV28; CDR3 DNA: TGTGCCAGCGGAACTAGCGGGAGAGTCTACGAGCAGTACTTC; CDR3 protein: CASGTSGRVYEQYF
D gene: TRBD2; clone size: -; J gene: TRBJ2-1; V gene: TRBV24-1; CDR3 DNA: TGTGCCACCAGTGGCAGCGGGGGTCCGAATGAGCAGTTCTTC; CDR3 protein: CATSGSGGPNEQFF
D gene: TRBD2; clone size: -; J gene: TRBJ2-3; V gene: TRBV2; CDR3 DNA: TGTGCCAGCAGGGATGCCAGACTAGCGGACACAGATACGCAGTATTTT; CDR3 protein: CASRDARLADTDTQYF
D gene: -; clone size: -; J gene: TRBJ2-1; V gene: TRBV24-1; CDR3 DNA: TGTGCCTCCCAGGGCGCGTCCTACAATGAGCAGTTCTTC; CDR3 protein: CASQGASYNEQFF
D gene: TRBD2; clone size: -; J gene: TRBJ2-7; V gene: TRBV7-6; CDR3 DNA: TGTGCCAGCAGCTCCGGGACTAGCGCATCCTACGAGCAGTACTTC; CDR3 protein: CASSSGTSASYEQYF
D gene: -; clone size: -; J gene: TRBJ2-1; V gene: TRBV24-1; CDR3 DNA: TGTGCCACCAGTGATGAGAGGGTTCGGAATGAGCAGTTCTTC; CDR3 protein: CATSDERVRNEQFF
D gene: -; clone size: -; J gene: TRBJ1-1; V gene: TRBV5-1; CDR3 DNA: TGCGCCAGCAGCTTACGGGGTGAAGCTTTCTTT; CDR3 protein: CASSLRGEAFF
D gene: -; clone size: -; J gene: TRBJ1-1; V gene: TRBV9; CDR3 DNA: TGTGCCAGCAGCCCTCCCTCGCTTGGAGCCAACACTGAAGCTTTCTTT; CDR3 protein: CASSPPSLGANTEAFF
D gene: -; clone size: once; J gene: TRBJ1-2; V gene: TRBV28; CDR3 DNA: TGTGCCAGCAGTTTATGGGTTCAACCCTCACTATATGGCTACACCTTC; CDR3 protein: CASSLWVQPSLYGYTF
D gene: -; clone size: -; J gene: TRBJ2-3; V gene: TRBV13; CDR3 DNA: TGTGCCAGCAGCTTAGTGGCTAGCACAGATACGCAGTATTTT; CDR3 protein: CASSLVASTDTQYF
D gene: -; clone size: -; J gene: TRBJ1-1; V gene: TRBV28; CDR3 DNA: TGTGCCAGCAGTTTTAGGGGTTCCGGGAACACTGAAGCTTTCTTT; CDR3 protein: CASSFRGSGNTEAFF
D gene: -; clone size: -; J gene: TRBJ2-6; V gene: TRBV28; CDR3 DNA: TGTGCCAGCAGTACTTACAGGGCCGGGGCCAACGTCCTGACTTTC; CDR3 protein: CASSTYRAGANVLTF
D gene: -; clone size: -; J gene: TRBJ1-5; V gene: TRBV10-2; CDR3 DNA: TGCGCCAGCAGGGACAGTCACAATCAGCCCCAGCATTTT; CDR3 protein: CASRDSHNQPQHF
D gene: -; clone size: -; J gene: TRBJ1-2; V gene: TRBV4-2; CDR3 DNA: TGTGCCAGCAGCCGAGACAGAGAGACATTTTACACCTTC; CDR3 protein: CASSRDRETFYTF
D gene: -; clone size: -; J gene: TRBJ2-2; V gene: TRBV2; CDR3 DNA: TGTGCCAGCAGGAGCGACAGTCCCACCGGGGAGCTGTTTTTT; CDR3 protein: CASRSDSPTGELFF
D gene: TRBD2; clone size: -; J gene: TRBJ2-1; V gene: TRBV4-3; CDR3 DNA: TGCGCCAGCAGCCAAGCCCTAGCGGGACTCTACAATGAGCAGTTCTTC; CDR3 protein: CASSQALAGLYNEQFF
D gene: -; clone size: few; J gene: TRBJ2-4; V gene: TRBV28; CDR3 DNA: TGTGCCAGCAGTTTAGTGGGCCCTCTAGCCAAAAACATTCAGTACTTC; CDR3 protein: CASSLVGPLAKNIQYF
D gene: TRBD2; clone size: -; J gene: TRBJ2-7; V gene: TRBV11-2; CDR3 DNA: TGTACCAGCAGCTTAGACCTCGGCGGGAGGGCGGGAGAGCAGTACTTC; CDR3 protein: CTSSLDLGGRAGEQYF
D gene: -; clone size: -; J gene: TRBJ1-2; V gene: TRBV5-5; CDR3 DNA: TGTGCCAGCGTATTGGAGGATTGGGCTTACTATGGCTACACCTTC; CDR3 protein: CASVLEDWAYYGYTF
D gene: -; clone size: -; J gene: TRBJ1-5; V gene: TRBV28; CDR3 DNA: TGTGCCAGCAGTCCTCACTACAGGGATCAGCCCCAGCATTTT; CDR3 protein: CASSPHYRDQPQHF
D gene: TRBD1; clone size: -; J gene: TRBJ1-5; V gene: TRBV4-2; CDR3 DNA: TGTGCCAGCAGCCAAGGCGGGACAGGCCATCAGCCCCAGCATTTT; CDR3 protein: CASSQGGTGHQPQHF